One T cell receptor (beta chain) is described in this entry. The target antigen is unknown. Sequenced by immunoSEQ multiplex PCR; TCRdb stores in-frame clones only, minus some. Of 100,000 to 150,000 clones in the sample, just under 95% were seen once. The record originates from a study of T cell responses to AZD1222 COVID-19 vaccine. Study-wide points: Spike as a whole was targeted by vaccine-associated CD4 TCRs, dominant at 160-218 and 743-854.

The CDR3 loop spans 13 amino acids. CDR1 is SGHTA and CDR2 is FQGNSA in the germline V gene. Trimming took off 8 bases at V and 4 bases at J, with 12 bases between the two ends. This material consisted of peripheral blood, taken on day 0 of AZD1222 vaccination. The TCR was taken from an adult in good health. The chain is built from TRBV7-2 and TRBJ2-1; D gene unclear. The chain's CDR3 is CASGPRGYNEQFF. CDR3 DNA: TGTGCCAGCGGACCTCGTGGGTACAATGAGCAGTTCTTC.